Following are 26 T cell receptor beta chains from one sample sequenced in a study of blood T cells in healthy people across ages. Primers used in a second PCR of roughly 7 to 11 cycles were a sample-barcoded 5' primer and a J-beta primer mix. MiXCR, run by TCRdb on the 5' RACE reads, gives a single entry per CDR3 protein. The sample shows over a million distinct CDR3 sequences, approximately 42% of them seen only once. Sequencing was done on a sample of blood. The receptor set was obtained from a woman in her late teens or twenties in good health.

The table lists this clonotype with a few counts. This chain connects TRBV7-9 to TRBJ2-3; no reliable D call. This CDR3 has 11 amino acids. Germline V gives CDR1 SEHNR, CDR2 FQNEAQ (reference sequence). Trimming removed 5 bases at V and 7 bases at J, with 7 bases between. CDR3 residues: CASSGLNTQYF. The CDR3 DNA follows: TGTGCCAGCAGCGGCCTGAATACGCAGTATTTT.

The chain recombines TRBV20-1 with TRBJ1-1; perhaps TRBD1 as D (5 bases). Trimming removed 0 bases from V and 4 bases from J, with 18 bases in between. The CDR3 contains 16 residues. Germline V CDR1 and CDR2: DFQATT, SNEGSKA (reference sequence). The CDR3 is CSARDAVGRRGTEAFF. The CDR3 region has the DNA TGCAGTGCTAGAGATGCCGTTGGGAGGAGGGGCACTGAAGCTTTCTTT.

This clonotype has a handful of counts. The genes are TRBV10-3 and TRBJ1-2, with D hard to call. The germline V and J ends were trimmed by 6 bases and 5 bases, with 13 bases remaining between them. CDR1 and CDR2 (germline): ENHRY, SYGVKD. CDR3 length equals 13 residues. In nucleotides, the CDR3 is TGTGCCATCAGCCGCCCGAGCCATTATGGCTACACCTTC. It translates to CAISRPSHYGYTF.

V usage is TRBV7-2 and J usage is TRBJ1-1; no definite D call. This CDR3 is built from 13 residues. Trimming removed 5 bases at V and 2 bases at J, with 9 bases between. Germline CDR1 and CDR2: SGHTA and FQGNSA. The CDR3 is CASSLIVNTEAFF. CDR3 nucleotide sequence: TGTGCCAGCAGCCTAATTGTCAACACTGAAGCTTTCTTT.

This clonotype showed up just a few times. The CDR3 coding sequence is TGTGCCAGCAGCAACCCGACAGGGGAAGGCACAGATACGCAGTATTTT. It encodes CASSNPTGEGTDTQYF. V gene TRBV21-1 combines with J gene TRBJ2-3; the table's D call TRBD1 went unverified against the DNA. TRBV21-1 is annotated as a pseudogene. CDR3 length: 16 amino acids.

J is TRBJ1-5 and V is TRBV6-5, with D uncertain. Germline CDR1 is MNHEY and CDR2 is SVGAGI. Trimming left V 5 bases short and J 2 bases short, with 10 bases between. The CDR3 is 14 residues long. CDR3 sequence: CASSNQRGNQPQHF. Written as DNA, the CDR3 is TGTGCCAGCAGTAACCAACGGGGCAATCAGCCCCAGCATTTT.

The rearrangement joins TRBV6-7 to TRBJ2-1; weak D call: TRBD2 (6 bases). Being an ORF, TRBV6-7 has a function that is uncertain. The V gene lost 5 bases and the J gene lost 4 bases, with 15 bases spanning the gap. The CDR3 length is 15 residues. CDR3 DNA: TGTGCCAGCAGTCCCATGAAAGCGGGTTACAATGAGCAGTTCTTC. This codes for CASSPMKAGYNEQFF.

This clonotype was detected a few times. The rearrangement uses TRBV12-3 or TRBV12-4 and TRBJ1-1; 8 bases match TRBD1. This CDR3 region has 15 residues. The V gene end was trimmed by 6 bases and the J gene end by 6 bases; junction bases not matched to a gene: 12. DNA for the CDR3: TGTGCCAGCAGCTATATCAGGGGGCTTAAGGCTGAAGCTTTCTTT. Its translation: CASSYIRGLKAEAFF.

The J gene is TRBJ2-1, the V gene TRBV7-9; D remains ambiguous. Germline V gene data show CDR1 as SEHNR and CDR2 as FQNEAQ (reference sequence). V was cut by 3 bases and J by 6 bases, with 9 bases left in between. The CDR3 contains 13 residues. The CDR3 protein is CASSFVIGNEQFF. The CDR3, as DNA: TGTGCCAGCAGCTTTGTCATAGGCAATGAGCAGTTCTTC.

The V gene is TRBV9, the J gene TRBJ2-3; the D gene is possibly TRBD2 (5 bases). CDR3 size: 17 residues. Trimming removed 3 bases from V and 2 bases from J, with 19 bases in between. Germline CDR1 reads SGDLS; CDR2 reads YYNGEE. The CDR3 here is CASSETRYGGYTDTQYF. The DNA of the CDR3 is TGTGCCAGCAGCGAAACACGTTACGGAGGATACACAGATACGCAGTATTTT.

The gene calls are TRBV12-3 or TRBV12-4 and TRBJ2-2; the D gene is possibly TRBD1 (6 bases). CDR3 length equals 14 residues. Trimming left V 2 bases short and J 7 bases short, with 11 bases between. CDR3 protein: CASSLPGAIGELFF. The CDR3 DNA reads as TGTGCCAGCAGTTTACCAGGGGCGATCGGGGAGCTGTTTTTT.

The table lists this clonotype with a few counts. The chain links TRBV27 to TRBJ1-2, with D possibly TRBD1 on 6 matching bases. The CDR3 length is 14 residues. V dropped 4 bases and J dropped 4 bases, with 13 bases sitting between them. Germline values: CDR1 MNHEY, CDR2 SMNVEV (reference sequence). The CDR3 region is CASSSLDRPYGYTF. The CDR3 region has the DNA TGTGCCAGCAGTTCTCTCGACAGGCCCTATGGCTACACCTTC.

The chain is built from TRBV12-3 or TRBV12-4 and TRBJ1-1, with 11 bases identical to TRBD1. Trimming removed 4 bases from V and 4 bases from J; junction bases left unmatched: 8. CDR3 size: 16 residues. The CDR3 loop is CASSYFAGTGGTEAFF. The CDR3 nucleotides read TGTGCCAGCAGTTACTTCGCCGGGACAGGGGGCACTGAAGCTTTCTTT.

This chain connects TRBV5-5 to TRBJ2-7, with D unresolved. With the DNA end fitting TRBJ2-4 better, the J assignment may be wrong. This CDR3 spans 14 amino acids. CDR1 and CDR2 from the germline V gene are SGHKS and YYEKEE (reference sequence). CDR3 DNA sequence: TGTGCCAGCAGCTTGGGGGTCCAAGGAAACATTCAGTACTTC. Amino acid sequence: CASSLGVQGNIQYF.

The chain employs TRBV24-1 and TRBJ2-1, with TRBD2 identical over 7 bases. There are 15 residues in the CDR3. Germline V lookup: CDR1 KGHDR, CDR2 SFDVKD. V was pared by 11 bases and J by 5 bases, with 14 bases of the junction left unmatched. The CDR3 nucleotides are TGTGCCAGGAGGGAGACTAGCCGGAATAACAATGAGCAGTTCTTC. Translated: CARRETSRNNNEQFF.

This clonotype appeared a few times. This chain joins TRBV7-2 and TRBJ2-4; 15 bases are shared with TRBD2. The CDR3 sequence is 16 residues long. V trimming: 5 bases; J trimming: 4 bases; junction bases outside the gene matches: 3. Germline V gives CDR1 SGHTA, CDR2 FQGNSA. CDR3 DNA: TGTGCCAGCAGCCTTGGACTAGCGGGAGGGAAAAACATTCAGTACTTC. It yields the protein CASSLGLAGGKNIQYF. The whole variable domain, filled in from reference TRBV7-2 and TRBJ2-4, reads GAGVSQSPSNKVTEKGKDVELRCDPISGHTALYWYRQSLGQGLEFLIYFQGNSAPDKSGLPSDRFSAERTGGSVSTLTIQRTQQEDSAVYLCASSLGLAGGKNIQYFGAGTRLSVL.

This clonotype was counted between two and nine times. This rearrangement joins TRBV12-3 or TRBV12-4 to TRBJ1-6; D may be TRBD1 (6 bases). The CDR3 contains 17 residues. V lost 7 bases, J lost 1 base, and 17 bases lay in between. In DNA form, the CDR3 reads TGTGCCAGCAAGCCCCGAGGGGGGGGATCCTATAATTCACCCCTCCACTTT. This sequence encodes CASKPRGGGSYNSPLHF.

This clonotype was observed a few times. This CDR3 is CASSLGWENTQYF. The CDR3, as DNA: TGTGCCAGCAGCTTAGGTTGGGAGAATACGCAGTATTTT. This chain links TRBV7-2 with TRBJ2-3, with a possible D match to TRBD2 (5 bases). This CDR3 contains 13 residues. Germline-derived CDR1 and CDR2 are SGHTA and FQGNSA. Trimming pared 1 base from V and 7 bases from J, leaving 9 bases between.

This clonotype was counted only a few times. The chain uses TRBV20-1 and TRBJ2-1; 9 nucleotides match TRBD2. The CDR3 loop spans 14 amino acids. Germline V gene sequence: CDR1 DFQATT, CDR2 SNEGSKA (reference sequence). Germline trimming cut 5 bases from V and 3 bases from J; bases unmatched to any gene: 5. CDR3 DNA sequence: TGCAGTGCTCTTAGCGGGGGTATCTACAATGAGCAGTTCTTC. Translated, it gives CSALSGGIYNEQFF.

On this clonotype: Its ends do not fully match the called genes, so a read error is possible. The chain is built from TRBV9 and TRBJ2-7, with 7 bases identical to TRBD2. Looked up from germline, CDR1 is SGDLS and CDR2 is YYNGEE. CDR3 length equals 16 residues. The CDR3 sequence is CASSVGTSLLSDEQYF. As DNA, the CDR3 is TGTGCCAGCAGCGTAGGGACTAGTCTCCTCTCCGACGAGCAGTACTTC.

The CDR3 DNA is TGTGCCAGCAGTTACTCCCGGGGGGGTGAGCAGTTCTTC. Its protein is CASSYSRGGEQFF. The chain uses TRBV6-5 and TRBJ2-1, with 8 bases fitting TRBD2. CDR3 length: 13 residues. The germline V gene has CDR1 MNHEY and CDR2 SVGAGI. V dropped 0 bases and J dropped 9; count of bases not matched to a gene: 1.

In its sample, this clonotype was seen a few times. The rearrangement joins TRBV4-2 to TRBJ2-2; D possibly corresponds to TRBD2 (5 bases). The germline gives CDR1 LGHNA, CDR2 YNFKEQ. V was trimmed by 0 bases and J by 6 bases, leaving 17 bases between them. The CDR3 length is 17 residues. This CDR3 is CASSQESERIFAGELFF. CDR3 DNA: TGTGCCAGCAGCCAAGAATCCGAGCGGATCTTCGCCGGGGAGCTGTTTTTT.

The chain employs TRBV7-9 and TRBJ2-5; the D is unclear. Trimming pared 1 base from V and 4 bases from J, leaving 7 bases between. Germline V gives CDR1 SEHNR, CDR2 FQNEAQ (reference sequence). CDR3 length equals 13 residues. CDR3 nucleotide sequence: TGTGCCAGCAGCTTAGAACGAACAGAGACCCAGTACTTC. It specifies CASSLERTETQYF.

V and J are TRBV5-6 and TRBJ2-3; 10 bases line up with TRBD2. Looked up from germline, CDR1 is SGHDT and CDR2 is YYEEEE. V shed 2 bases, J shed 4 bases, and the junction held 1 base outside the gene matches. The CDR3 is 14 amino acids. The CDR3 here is CASSFSGRPDTQYF. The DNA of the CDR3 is TGTGCCAGCAGCTTTAGCGGGAGGCCAGATACGCAGTATTTT.

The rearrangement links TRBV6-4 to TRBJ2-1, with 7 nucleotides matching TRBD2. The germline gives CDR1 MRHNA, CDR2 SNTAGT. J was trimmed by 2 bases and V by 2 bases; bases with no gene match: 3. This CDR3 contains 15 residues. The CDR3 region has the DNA TGTGCCAGCAGTGACAAGGGGAGGGCCTACAATGAGCAGTTCTTC. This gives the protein CASSDKGRAYNEQFF.

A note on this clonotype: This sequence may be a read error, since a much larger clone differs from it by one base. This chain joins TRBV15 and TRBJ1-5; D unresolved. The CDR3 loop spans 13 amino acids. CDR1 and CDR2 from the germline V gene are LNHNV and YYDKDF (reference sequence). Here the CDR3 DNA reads TGTGCCGCCAGCAGAGATAGCAATCAGCCCCAGCATTTT. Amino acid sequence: CAASRDSNQPQHF.